This is a list of T cell receptor beta chains from one sample in a study of T cells in Graves' hyperthyroidism and ophthalmopathy. From the multiplex PCR reads, TCRdb called clonotypes with MiXCR, one entry per CDR3 protein. Of hundreds of thousands of distinct CDR3 sequences listed, around 13% were seen once; the top ten hold about 10%. Sequencing was carried out using blood. The receptor set was obtained from a woman aged 18 to 35 with Graves' hyperthyroidism. The CDR3 runs from the conserved cysteine through the conserved F or W. Each record gives: V gene, J gene, CDR3 protein.

V: TRBV18
J: TRBJ2-7
CDR3: CASSPPEDEQYF

V: TRBV29-1
J: TRBJ2-1
CDR3: CSVSTLAYNEQFF

V: TRBV6-2/TRBV6-3
J: TRBJ2-2
CDR3: CASSSRKGGTGELFF

V: TRBV5-4
J: TRBJ2-3
CDR3: CASSLPDRLSTDTQYF

V: TRBV4-1
J: TRBJ2-4
CDR3: CASSQGWTGGLRNIQYF

V: TRBV7-9
J: TRBJ1-4
CDR3: CASSSRDTHEKLFF

V: TRBV2
J: TRBJ2-1
CDR3: CATVPAGVRNEQFF

V: TRBV24-1
J: TRBJ2-3
CDR3: CATSVQLLAGGADTQYF

V: TRBV30
J: TRBJ2-7
CDR3: CAWSVLSYEQYF

V: TRBV2
J: TRBJ1-5
CDR3: CASARLNSNQPQHF

V: TRBV7-3
J: TRBJ2-2
CDR3: CASSLIPAAGELFF

V: TRBV3-1
J: TRBJ2-2
CDR3: CASSPKDPGSGELFF

V: TRBV19
J: TRBJ2-1
CDR3: CATGRNEQFF

V: TRBV2
J: TRBJ1-5
CDR3: CASSRAKAGNQPQHF

V: TRBV3-1
J: TRBJ2-7
CDR3: CASSQTGRLYEQYF

V: TRBV7-9
J: TRBJ2-7
CDR3: CASSLAGGLDYEQYF

V: TRBV30
J: TRBJ1-1
CDR3: CAWVVRGAVGRLEAFF

V: TRBV30
J: TRBJ2-1
CDR3: CAWSSGIYNEQFF

V: TRBV7-9
J: TRBJ1-6
CDR3: CASSISPAPNSPLHF

V: TRBV12-5
J: TRBJ2-3
CDR3: CASARDRVTDTQYF

V: TRBV7-9
J: TRBJ2-2
CDR3: CASSLGTATGFAGELFF

V: TRBV24-1
J: TRBJ2-1
CDR3: CATSQPLADYNEQFF

V: TRBV7-9
J: TRBJ1-1
CDR3: CASSPEQGARAEAFF

V: TRBV12-3/TRBV12-4
J: TRBJ1-3
CDR3: CASRTEGTVGNTIYF

V: TRBV7-2
J: TRBJ1-1
CDR3: CASSPNYGQNTEAFF

V: TRBV11-2
J: TRBJ2-1
CDR3: CASSLWASGSGSYNEQFF

V: TRBV2
J: TRBJ2-7
CDR3: CASRDRQISYEQYF

V: TRBV6-2/TRBV6-3
J: TRBJ2-7
CDR3: CASRAMAYEQYF

V: TRBV4-2
J: TRBJ2-5
CDR3: CASSQDLFRGKETQYF

V: TRBV4-3
J: TRBJ2-1
CDR3: CASSQVLALEQFF

V: TRBV6-2/TRBV6-3
J: TRBJ2-6
CDR3: CASSYSNRLLSGANVLTF

V: TRBV2
J: TRBJ2-1
CDR3: CASRARDRGDNEQFF

V: TRBV7-9
J: TRBJ2-1
CDR3: CASSSPGGPYNEQFF

V: TRBV15
J: TRBJ1-4
CDR3: CASRAGQGPATNEKLFF

V: TRBV7-9
J: TRBJ1-2
CDR3: CASSPAGASNYGYTF